These 22 T cell receptor beta chains were all obtained from the same sample, sequenced in a study of cytomegalovirus exposure and HLA in healthy donors. Vbeta (60) and Jbeta (13) primers were used in the PCR. Clones were sequenced by immunoSEQ multiplex PCR, and TCRdb holds only the in-frame ones, with some missing. The repertoire has 100,000 or so clones, 70% to 80% of them found once; the top ten carry about 4.4%. Specimen: PBMCs. These receptor sequences come from a woman under 30 in good health and CMV-seropositive.

The chain joins TRBV7-2 to TRBJ2-1; D may be TRBD1 (5 bases). V shed 3 bases and J shed 8 bases, with 8 bases lying between them. The CDR3 contains 12 residues. CDR1 SGHTA and CDR2 FQGNSA come from the germline V gene. Here the CDR3 DNA reads TGTGCCAGCAGCTTTACAGGCTATGAGCAGTTCTTC. Its protein is CASSFTGYEQFF.

J is TRBJ2-7 and V is TRBV4-3; D call uncertain. The germline V and J ends were trimmed by 9 bases and 3 bases, with 18 bases remaining between them. Germline V gene data show CDR1 as LGHNA and CDR2 as YSLEER. CDR3 length: 14 residues. CDR3 in amino acids: CARFGAARIYEQYF. The CDR3 nucleotides are TGCGCCAGATTCGGTGCGGCGAGAATCTACGAGCAGTACTTC.

This chain connects TRBV5-1 to TRBJ2-1; 8 bases are a match to TRBD1. Germline CDR1 reads SGHRS; CDR2 reads YFSETQ. This CDR3 is built from 15 residues. J was trimmed by 2 bases and V by 7 bases; bases with no gene match: 8. The CDR3 here is CASSQGDQPYNEQFF. CDR3 sequence (DNA): TGCGCCAGCTCACAGGGGGACCAACCCTACAATGAGCAGTTCTTC.

The chain employs TRBV7-2 and TRBJ2-7; 11 nucleotides match TRBD2. V gave up 5 bases and J gave up 2 bases; unmatched junction bases: 5. The CDR3 is 15 residues long. CDR1 and CDR2 from the germline V gene are SGHTA and FQGNSA. The CDR3, as DNA: TGTGCCAGCAGCCAGGGACTAGCGGACCCCTACGAGCAGTACTTC. Amino acid sequence: CASSQGLADPYEQYF. Looking up the rest from reference TRBV7-2 and TRBJ2-7 gives the full variable domain: GAGVSQSPSNKVTEKGKDVELRCDPISGHTALYWYRQSLGQGLEFLIYFQGNSAPDKSGLPSDRFSAERTGGSVSTLTIQRTQQEDSAVYLCASSQGLADPYEQYFGPGTRLTVT.

The V and J genes are TRBV10-1 and TRBJ2-1; no firm D call. The length of the CDR3 is 12 residues. Per the germline V gene, CDR1 is WNHNN and CDR2 is SYGVQD (reference sequence). The V end lost 2 bases, the J end lost 9 bases, and 8 bases lay between the germline ends. CDR3 bases: TGCGCCAGCAGTGAGGCGCGAAGTGAGCAGTTCTTC. It specifies CASSEARSEQFF.

The V gene is TRBV28, the J gene TRBJ2-7, with 9 positions matching TRBD1. CDR1 MDHEN and CDR2 SYDVKM come from the germline V gene. This CDR3 contains 13 residues. Losses at the gene ends were 5 bases for V and 3 bases for J; bases not matched to a gene: 2. CDR3 nucleotide sequence: TGTGCCAGCAGTACAGGGGGCAGCTACGAGCAGTACTTC. Its translation is CASSTGGSYEQYF.

This sequence joins TRBV12-5 and TRBJ2-1, with TRBD2 identical over 11 bases. Trimming at V came to 5 bases and at J to 8 bases, leaving 8 bases not matched to a gene. CDR3 length: 15 amino acids. Germline CDR1 and CDR2: LGHNT and FRNRAP. As DNA, the CDR3 is TGTGCTAGTGGTCAGACTAGCGGGATGCCGTATGAGCAGTTCTTC. This codes for CASGQTSGMPYEQFF.

This chain connects TRBV30 to TRBJ2-5; TRBD2 matches at 9 bases. CDR1 and CDR2 (germline): GTSNPN, SVGIG (reference sequence). CDR3 size: 13 residues. After removal of 3 bases from V and 5 bases from J, the junction contained 4 bases not matched to a gene. CDR3 in DNA: TGTGCCTGGAGGCTAGCGGGATGGGAGACCCAGTACTTC. Translation gives CAWRLAGWETQYF.

The chain is built from TRBV5-1 and TRBJ2-3; 11 nucleotides line up with TRBD2. The V gene's germline CDR1 is SGHRS and CDR2 YFSETQ. The CDR3 contains 19 residues. V lost 0 bases and J lost 2; bases outside the gene matches: 11. This CDR3 reads CASSLGQALGLAATDTQYF. The CDR3 DNA is TGCGCCAGCAGCTTGGGCCAGGCCTTGGGACTAGCGGCCACAGATACGCAGTATTTT.

The chain employs TRBV10-3 and TRBJ2-2; TRBD2 agrees at 7 bases. Germline CDR1 and CDR2: ENHRY and SYGVKD. The CDR3 loop spans 18 amino acids. The junction had 14 bases not matched to a gene; V was cut back by 3 bases and J by 4 bases. CDR3 amino acids: CAISDLPLWAGATGELFF. CDR3 DNA: TGTGCCATCAGTGACCTACCCTTATGGGCGGGAGCCACCGGGGAGCTGTTTTTT.

In its sample, this clone was seen a few times. The chain combines TRBV6-5 with TRBJ2-1; 12 positions match TRBD2. This CDR3 has 15 residues. Germline trimming cut 6 bases from V and 6 bases from J; bases unmatched to any gene: 6. Germline CDR1 and CDR2: MNHEY and SVGAGI. CDR3 nucleotides: TGTGCCAGCAGAATTCTAGCGGGAGGGTCCAATGAGCAGTTCTTC. Translated, it gives CASRILAGGSNEQFF.

The chain recombines TRBV2 with TRBJ1-2; TRBD1 is a possible D gene (5 bases). CDR3 length: 14 amino acids. The germline V gene has CDR1 SNHLY and CDR2 FYNNEI. The V end lost 4 bases, the J end lost 7 bases, and 16 bases lay between the germline ends. The CDR3 protein is CASSVFREARGYTF. The CDR3, as DNA: TGTGCCAGCAGTGTCTTCAGGGAAGCCCGTGGCTACACCTTC.

This clone occurred a few times. The chain has TRBV6-1 and TRBJ1-4; TRBD1 aligns across 7 bases. From germline, CDR1 is MNHNS and CDR2 SASEGT. The CDR3 runs 15 residues. J lost 5 bases, V lost 4 bases, and 7 bases had no gene match. The CDR3 sequence is CASSGQGILNEKLFF. CDR3 coding DNA: TGTGCCAGCAGTGGACAGGGAATATTAAATGAAAAACTGTTTTTT.

V gene TRBV27 combines with J gene TRBJ2-7, with D tentatively TRBD1 (6 bases). Germline-derived CDR1 and CDR2 are MNHEY and SMNVEV (reference sequence). The CDR3 sequence is 14 residues long. V dropped 7 bases and J dropped 6 bases, with 19 bases sitting between them. CDR3 sequence reads: CASTLRGTRGEQYF. The CDR3 nucleotides read TGTGCCAGCACCTTAAGGGGGACGAGGGGCGAGCAGTACTTC.

This chain connects TRBV27 to TRBJ1-1, with D possibly TRBD1 on 5 matching bases. Trimming pared 8 bases from V and 4 bases from J, leaving 11 bases between. Germline V gene sequence: CDR1 MNHEY, CDR2 SMNVEV (reference sequence). This CDR3 region has 12 residues. The CDR3 DNA reads TGTGCCAGCTTGAGCGGGGGCACTGAAGCTTTCTTT. Translated, it gives CASLSGGTEAFF.

The chain employs TRBV30 and TRBJ2-7; a weak D match, TRBD1 (5 bases). CDR3 length: 14 amino acids. V lost 3 bases and J 3 bases, leaving 15 bases between the germline ends. The germline V gene has CDR1 GTSNPN and CDR2 SVGIG (reference sequence). The CDR3 DNA reads as TGTGCCTGGAGATTCGGACACACACTCTACGAGCAGTACTTC. It yields the protein CAWRFGHTLYEQYF.

Comments on this clone: At one boundary the junction diverges from the germline segment, which might be a read error. The chain carries TRBV25-1 and TRBJ2-2, with unresolved D. The germline CDR1 and CDR2 sequences are MGHDK and SYGVNS. This CDR3 is built from 13 residues. In DNA, the CDR3 is TGTGCCAGCAGTGAATCGAACAGCGGGGAGCTGTTTTTT. Its translation is CASSESNSGELFF.

This chain uses TRBV5-1 with TRBJ2-1; D might be TRBD2 (6 bases). Trimming pared 0 bases from V and 0 bases from J, leaving 13 bases between. This CDR3 spans 17 amino acids. CDR1 is SGHRS, CDR2 YFSETQ, per germline. The DNA of the CDR3 is TGCGCCAGCAGCTTGGAAATCGCGGGGATCTCCTACAATGAGCAGTTCTTC. Translation gives CASSLEIAGISYNEQFF.

The J gene is TRBJ2-1, the V gene TRBV13; the match to TRBD2 covers 10 bases. The germline V gene encodes CDR1 PRHDT and CDR2 FYEKMQ (reference sequence). Trimming removed 5 bases from V and 5 bases from J; junction bases left unmatched: 6. This CDR3 has 15 residues. The CDR3, as DNA: TGTGCCAGCAGCCCCAGCGGGAGGGCCAACAATGAGCAGTTCTTC. Translation gives CASSPSGRANNEQFF.

The gene calls are TRBV11-1 and TRBJ2-7, with 7 bases lining up with TRBD1. Trimming cost V 4 bases and J 2 bases; bases outside gene matches: 5. This CDR3 spans 14 amino acids. The germline V gene has CDR1 SGHAT and CDR2 FQDESV (reference sequence). CDR3 sequence: CASSSTGLTYEQYF. The CDR3 bases are TGTGCCAGCAGCTCGACAGGGCTAACCTACGAGCAGTACTTC.

The chain carries TRBV6-6 and TRBJ1-2; the match to TRBD1 covers 8 bases. Germline V gene data show CDR1 as MNHNY and CDR2 as SVGAGI (reference sequence). J lost 6 bases, V lost 2 bases, and 2 bases had no gene match. There are 13 residues in the CDR3. This CDR3 is CASSYDRGDGYTF. CDR3 DNA sequence: TGTGCCAGCAGTTACGACAGGGGCGATGGCTACACCTTC.

This chain connects TRBV27 to TRBJ2-7; D may be TRBD1 (7 bases). V lost 5 bases and J lost 2, with 25 bases in between. Germline V gene lookup returns CDR1 MNHEY and CDR2 SMNVEV (reference sequence). The CDR3 runs 18 residues. In DNA, the CDR3 is TGTGCCAGCAGTACTACCCATCTAGGAGGGGGCGAGCCCTACGAGCAGTACTTC. This translates into CASSTTHLGGGEPYEQYF.